This T cell receptor (beta chain) was sequenced in a study of T cell repertoires in cytomegalovirus infection. The wider study: Based on public TCR beta signatures, there were indications of CMV infection and of a matching HLA type. General study points: Cumulative public TCR beta family frequency identified CMV carriers with the relevant HLA.

Trimming stripped 3 bases from V and 2 bases from J, with 10 bases between. CDR1 is MNHEY and CDR2 is SVGAGI in the germline V gene. This CDR3 comprises 14 residues. This clonotype was recorded at least ten times. What it recognizes is unknown. MiXCR, applied by TCRdb to the reads, yields one record per CDR3 protein. Of 200,000 to 300,000 distinct CDR3 sequences in the sample, under 8.5% were seen once. The sequence was collected from a human donor in good health (CMV status not recorded). Some clones in this sample may be carry-over from other donors' samples. Input material: PBMCs. The chain joins TRBV6-5 to TRBJ2-5, with D uncertain. CDR3 sequence reads: CASSYLALQETQYF. CDR3 nucleotide sequence: TGTGCCAGCAGTTATTTGGCCCTTCAAGAGACCCAGTACTTC.